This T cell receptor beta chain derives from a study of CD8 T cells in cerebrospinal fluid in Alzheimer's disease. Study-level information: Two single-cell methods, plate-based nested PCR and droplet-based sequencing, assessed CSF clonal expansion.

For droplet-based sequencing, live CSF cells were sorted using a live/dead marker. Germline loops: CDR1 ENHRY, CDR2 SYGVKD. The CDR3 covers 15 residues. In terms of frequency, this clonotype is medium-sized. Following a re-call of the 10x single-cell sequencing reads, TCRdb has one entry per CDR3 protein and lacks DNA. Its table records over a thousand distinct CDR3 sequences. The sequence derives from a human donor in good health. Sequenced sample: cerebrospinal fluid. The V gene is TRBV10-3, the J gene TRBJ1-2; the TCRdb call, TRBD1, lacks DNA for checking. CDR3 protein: CAISESWARGEGYTF.